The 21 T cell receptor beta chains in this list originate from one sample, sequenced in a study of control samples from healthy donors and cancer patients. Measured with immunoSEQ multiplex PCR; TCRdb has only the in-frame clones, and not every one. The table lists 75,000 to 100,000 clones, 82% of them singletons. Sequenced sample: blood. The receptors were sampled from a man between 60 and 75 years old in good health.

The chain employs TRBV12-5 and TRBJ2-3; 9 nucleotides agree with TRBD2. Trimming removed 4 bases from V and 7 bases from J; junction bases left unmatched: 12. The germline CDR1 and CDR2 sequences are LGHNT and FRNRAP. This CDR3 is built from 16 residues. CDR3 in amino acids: CASGSDKWSGGYTQYF. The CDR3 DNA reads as TGTGCTAGTGGTTCCGACAAATGGAGCGGGGGGTATACGCAGTATTTT.

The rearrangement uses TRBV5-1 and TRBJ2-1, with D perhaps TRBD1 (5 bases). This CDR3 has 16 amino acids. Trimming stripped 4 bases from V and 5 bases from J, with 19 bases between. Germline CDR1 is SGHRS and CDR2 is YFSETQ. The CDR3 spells CASSPQGLGANNEQFF. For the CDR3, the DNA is TGCGCCAGCAGCCCGCAGGGTCTTGGAGCAAACAATGAGCAGTTCTTC.

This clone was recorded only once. Written as DNA, the CDR3 is TGTGCCAGCAGTTACGGGGTCTCTGGGGCCAACGTCCTGACTTTC. This translates into CASSYGVSGANVLTF. The chain employs TRBV6-5 and TRBJ2-6; D gene ambiguous. The V end lost 2 bases, the J end lost 0 bases, and 5 bases lay between the germline ends. Germline assignment: CDR1 MNHEY and CDR2 SVGAGI. CDR3 length equals 15 residues.

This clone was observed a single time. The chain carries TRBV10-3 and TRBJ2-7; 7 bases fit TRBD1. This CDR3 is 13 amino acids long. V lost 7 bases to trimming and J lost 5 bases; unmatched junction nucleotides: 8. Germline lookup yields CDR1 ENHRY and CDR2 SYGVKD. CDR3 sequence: CAITVNRGNEQYF. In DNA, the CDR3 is TGTGCCATCACTGTCAACAGGGGCAACGAGCAGTACTTC.

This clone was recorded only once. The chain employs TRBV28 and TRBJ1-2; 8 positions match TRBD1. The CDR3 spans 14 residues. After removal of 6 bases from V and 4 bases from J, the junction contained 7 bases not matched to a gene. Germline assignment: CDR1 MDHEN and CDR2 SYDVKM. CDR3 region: CASRRTGWVYGYTF. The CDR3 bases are TGTGCCAGCAGAAGGACAGGGTGGGTCTATGGCTACACCTTC.

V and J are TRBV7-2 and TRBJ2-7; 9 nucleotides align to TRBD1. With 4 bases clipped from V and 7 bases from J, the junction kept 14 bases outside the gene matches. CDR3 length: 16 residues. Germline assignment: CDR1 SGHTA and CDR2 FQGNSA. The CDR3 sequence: CASSYFTGGERSEQYF. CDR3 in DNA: TGTGCCAGCAGCTACTTTACAGGGGGCGAACGGAGTGAGCAGTACTTC.

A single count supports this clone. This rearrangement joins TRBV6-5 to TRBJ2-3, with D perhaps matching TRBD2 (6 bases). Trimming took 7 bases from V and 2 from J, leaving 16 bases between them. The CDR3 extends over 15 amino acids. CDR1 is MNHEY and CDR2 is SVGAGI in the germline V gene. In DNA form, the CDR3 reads TGTGCCAGCACCTCTGGGGACTTACACACAGATACGCAGTATTTT. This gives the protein CASTSGDLHTDTQYF.

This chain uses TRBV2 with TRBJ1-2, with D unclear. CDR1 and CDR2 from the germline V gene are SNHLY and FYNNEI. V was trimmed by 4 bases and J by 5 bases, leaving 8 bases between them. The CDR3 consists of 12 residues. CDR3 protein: CASSVGGYGYTF. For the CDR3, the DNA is TGTGCCAGCAGTGTTGGTGGTTATGGCTACACCTTC.

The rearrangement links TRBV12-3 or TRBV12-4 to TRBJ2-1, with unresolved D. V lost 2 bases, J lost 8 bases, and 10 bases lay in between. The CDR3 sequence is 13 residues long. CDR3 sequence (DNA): TGTGCCAGCAGTTTAAGGAGAATCGATGAGCAGTTCTTC. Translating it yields CASSLRRIDEQFF.

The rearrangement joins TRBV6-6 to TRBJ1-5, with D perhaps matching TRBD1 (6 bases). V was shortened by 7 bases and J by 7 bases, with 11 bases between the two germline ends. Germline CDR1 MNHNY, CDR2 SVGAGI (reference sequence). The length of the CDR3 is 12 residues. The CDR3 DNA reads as TGTGCCAGCACCGAAGGGGGACAGCCCCAGCATTTT. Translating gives CASTEGGQPQHF.

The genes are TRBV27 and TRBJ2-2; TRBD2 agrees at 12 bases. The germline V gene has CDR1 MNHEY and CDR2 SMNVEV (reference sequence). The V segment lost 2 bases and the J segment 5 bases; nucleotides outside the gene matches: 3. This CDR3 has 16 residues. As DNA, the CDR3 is TGTGCCAGCAGTTTAGAACTAGCGGGGGGAACCGGGGAGCTGTTTTTT. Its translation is CASSLELAGGTGELFF.

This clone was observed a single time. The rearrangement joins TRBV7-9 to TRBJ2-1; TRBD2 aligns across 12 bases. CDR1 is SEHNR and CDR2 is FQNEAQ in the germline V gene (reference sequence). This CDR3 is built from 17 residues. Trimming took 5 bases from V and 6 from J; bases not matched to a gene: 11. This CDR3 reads CASSEGTSGPLGNEQFF. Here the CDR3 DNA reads TGTGCCAGCAGCGAGGGGACTAGCGGGCCGCTCGGCAATGAGCAGTTCTTC.

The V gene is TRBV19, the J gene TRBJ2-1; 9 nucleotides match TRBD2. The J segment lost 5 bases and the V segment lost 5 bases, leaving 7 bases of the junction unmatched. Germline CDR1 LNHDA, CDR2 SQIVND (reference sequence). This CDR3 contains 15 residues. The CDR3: CASSRSSGINNEQFF. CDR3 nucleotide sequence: TGTGCCAGTAGTCGGTCTAGCGGGATAAACAATGAGCAGTTCTTC.

The CDR3 here is CASRRMSGGNQPQHF. The CDR3 region has the DNA TGTGCCAGCAGGAGGATGTCGGGGGGCAATCAGCCCCAGCATTTT. The rearrangement joins TRBV2 to TRBJ1-5; D is perhaps TRBD1 (5 bases). The germline V gene encodes CDR1 SNHLY and CDR2 FYNNEI. V dropped 6 bases and J dropped 2 bases, with 14 bases sitting between them. The length of the CDR3 is 15 residues.

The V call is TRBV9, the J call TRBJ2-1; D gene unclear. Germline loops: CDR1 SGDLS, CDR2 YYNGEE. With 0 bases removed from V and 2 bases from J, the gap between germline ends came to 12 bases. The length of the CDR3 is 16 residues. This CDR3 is CASSVDGLRPYNEQFF. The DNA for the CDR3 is TGTGCCAGCAGCGTAGATGGCCTCAGGCCCTACAATGAGCAGTTCTTC.

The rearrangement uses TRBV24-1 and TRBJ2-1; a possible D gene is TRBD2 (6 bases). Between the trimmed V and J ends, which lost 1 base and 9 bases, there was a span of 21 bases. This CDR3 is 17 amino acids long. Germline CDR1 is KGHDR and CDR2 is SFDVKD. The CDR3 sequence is CATSDFRGRGIGGEQFF. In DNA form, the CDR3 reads TGTGCCACCAGTGATTTCCGGGGGAGAGGTATCGGCGGTGAGCAGTTCTTC.

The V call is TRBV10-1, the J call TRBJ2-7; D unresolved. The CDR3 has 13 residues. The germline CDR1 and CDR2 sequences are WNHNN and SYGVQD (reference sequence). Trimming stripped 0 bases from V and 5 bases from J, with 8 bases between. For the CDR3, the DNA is TGCGCCAGCAGTGAGTCAGGGATCCACGAGCAGTACTTC. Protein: CASSESGIHEQYF.

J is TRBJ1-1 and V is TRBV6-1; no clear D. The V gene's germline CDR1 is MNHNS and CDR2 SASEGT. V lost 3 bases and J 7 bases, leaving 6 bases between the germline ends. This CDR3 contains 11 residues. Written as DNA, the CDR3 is TGTGCCAGCAGTGACGTCCTTGAAGCTTTCTTT. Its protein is CASSDVLEAFF.

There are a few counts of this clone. CDR3 sequence reads: CASSFGQTETQYF. The CDR3 DNA is TGTGCCAGCAGCTTTGGACAGACTGAGACCCAGTACTTC. The chain is built from TRBV7-9 and TRBJ2-5, with a weak D call TRBD1 (6 bases). V lost 3 bases and J 5 bases, leaving 10 bases between the germline ends. CDR3 size: 13 residues. Germline assignment: CDR1 SEHNR and CDR2 FQNEAQ (reference sequence).

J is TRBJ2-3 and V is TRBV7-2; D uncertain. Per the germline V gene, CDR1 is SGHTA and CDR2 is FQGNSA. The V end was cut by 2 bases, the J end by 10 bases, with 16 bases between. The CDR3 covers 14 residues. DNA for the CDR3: TGTGCCAGCAGCTTATCCCCCTTCGTTTCCCCGCAGTATTTT. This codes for CASSLSPFVSPQYF. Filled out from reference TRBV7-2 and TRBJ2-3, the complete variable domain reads GAGVSQSPSNKVTEKGKDVELRCDPISGHTALYWYRQSLGQGLEFLIYFQGNSAPDKSGLPSDRFSAERTGGSVSTLTIQRTQQEDSAVYLCASSLSPFVSPQYFGPGTRLTVL.

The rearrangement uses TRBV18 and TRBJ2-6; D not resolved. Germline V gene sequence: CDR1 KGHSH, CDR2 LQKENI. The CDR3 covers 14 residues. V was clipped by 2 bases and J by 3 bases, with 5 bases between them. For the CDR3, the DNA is TGTGCCAGCTCACCAGGAAATGGGGCCAACGTCCTGACTTTC. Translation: CASSPGNGANVLTF.